This TCR beta chain was recorded in a study of early T cells in non-severe SARS-CoV-2 infection. Background on the study: Sequencing targeted bulk RNA from unsorted whole blood, leaving chains unpaired.

Study-wide results and caveats: CD4 and private specificities were missed by VDJdb matching, which favored anti-spike CD8 responses.

Unique molecular identifiers were attached to individual cDNA molecules. TCRdb re-derived calls from the 5' RACE reads in MiXCR, one entry per CDR3 protein. The sample lists under 85,000 distinct CDR3 sequences; 5% were seen once. Germline CDR1 is MNHEY and CDR2 is SMNVEV (reference sequence). The CDR3 has 15 residues. The ends were cut back, 6 bases at V and 4 bases at J, with 19 bases in the middle. This clonotype was found many times. Its cognate antigen is unknown. Here the sequenced sample was whole blood, taken at baseline. The genes are TRBV27 and TRBJ2-7; D tentatively fits TRBD1 or TRBD2 (5 bases each). The receptor was derived from an adult who was a healthcare worker with PCR-confirmed SARS-CoV-2 infection or an uninfected control (not recorded which). In DNA form, the CDR3 reads TGTGCCAGCAGACTGGGGCCGGGACCGGGTTACGAGCAGTACTTC. Protein product: CASRLGPGPGYEQYF.